Each of the 21 T cell receptor beta chains below was sequenced from the same sample in a study of blood T cells in healthy people across ages. Primers used in a second PCR of about 7 to 12 cycles were a sample-barcoded 5' primer and a J-beta primer mix. MiXCR was run by TCRdb on the 5' RACE reads, yielding one entry per CDR3 protein. This table has 1.5 million to 2 million distinct CDR3 sequences, 49% appearing once. The sample taken for sequencing was blood. Receptors originate from a woman between 40 and 55 years old in good health.

The chain carries TRBV28 and TRBJ2-7; TRBD1 matches at 10 bases. This CDR3 has 17 residues. Germline V CDR1 and CDR2: MDHEN, SYDVKM. J lost 5 bases, V lost 5 bases, and 15 bases had no gene match. The CDR3 nucleotides read TGTGCCAGCAGTGGCCTCCTTAGACAGGGGGCGCGCAACGAGCAGTACTTC. Translating gives CASSGLLRQGARNEQYF.

This clonotype turned up a few times. J is TRBJ2-7 and V is TRBV29-1; D not certain. Between the trimmed V and J ends, which lost 4 bases and 1 base, there was a span of 5 bases. Germline V CDR1 and CDR2: SQVTM, ANQGSEA. The CDR3 totals 11 residues. CDR3 sequence (DNA): TGCAGCGTTGTAGAATCCTACGAGCAGTACTTC. Protein product: CSVVESYEQYF.

The rearrangement joins TRBV7-2 to TRBJ2-5; 9 positions match TRBD2. The DNA end is a closer match to TRBJ2-7, so the J assignment may be wrong. This CDR3 region has 15 residues. Germline values: CDR1 SGHTA, CDR2 FQGNSA. CDR3 in amino acids: CASSPSSGLAYEQYF. CDR3 nucleotides: TGTGCCAGCAGCCCGTCGTCGGGACTAGCTTACGAGCAGTACTTC.

In regard to this clonotype: One end of the junction is discordant with germline, which a read error may explain. The V call is TRBV19, the J call TRBJ2-3, with 9 bases aligning to TRBD1. Per germline, CDR1 LNHDA and CDR2 SQIVND (reference sequence). The CDR3 runs 15 residues. The CDR3 here is CASRKDRGSTDTLYF. In DNA, the CDR3 is TGTGCCAGTAGGAAGGACAGGGGAAGCACAGATACGCTGTATTTT. The complete variable domain, with remaining parts taken from reference TRBV19 and TRBJ2-3, reads DGGITQSPKYLFRKEGQNVTLSCEQNLNHDAMYWYRQDPGQGLRLIYYSQIVNDFQKGDIAEGYSVSREKKESFPLTVTSAQKNPTAFYLCASRKDRGSTDTLYFGPGTRLTVL.

The J gene is TRBJ2-1, the V gene TRBV2; D may be TRBD1 (5 bases). CDR1 SNHLY and CDR2 FYNNEI come from the germline V gene. The germline V and J ends were trimmed by 3 bases and 4 bases, with 13 bases remaining between them. The CDR3 consists of 15 residues. DNA of the CDR3: TGTGCCAGCAGTGATCAGGGTACCCTTTACAATGAGCAGTTCTTC. Translation: CASSDQGTLYNEQFF.

This sequence joins TRBV5-1 and TRBJ1-6; D is unclear. Germline V gives CDR1 SGHRS, CDR2 YFSETQ. The CDR3 spans 16 residues. The V end was cut by 4 bases, the J end by 11 bases, with 22 bases between. CDR3 in amino acids: CASSLPTRASDPPLHF. In DNA form, the CDR3 reads TGCGCCAGCAGCCTACCAACCCGGGCGTCGGATCCACCCCTCCACTTT.

The chain is built from TRBV27 and TRBJ2-7; D may be TRBD1 or TRBD2 (9 bases each). Germline values: CDR1 MNHEY, CDR2 SMNVEV (reference sequence). Trimming pared 2 bases from V and 6 bases from J, leaving 23 bases between. The CDR3 sequence is 17 residues long. In nucleotides, the CDR3 is TGTGCCAGCAGTTTACTCCTAGCGGGACAGGGATTGGGCGAGCAGTACTTC. Translating it yields CASSLLLAGQGLGEQYF.

As DNA, the CDR3 is TGTGCCAGCAGCTTGATGGAGACCATGGGTACCAAAAACATTCAGTACTTC. It is translated as CASSLMETMGTKNIQYF. This rearrangement joins TRBV5-6 to TRBJ2-4; D ambiguous. The CDR3 covers 17 residues. Trimming removed 1 base from V and 2 bases from J, with 16 bases in between. In germline, CDR1 is SGHDT, CDR2 YYEEEE.

As to this clonotype: An end of the junction does not agree with germline; a read error may underlie this. The chain combines TRBV12-3 or TRBV12-4 with TRBJ2-5, with TRBD2 identical over 11 bases. CDR3 size: 16 residues. CDR3 nucleotide sequence: TGTGTCAGCAGGGAGCGCGGGACTAGCGGACAAGAGACCCAGTACTTC. This codes for CVSRERGTSGQETQYF.

This chain uses TRBV27 with TRBJ2-7; either TRBD1 or TRBD2 may fit D (5 bases each). Germline V gene sequence: CDR1 MNHEY, CDR2 SMNVEV (reference sequence). Deletions cut 4 bases from V and 4 bases from J, with 14 bases between. This CDR3 is 14 amino acids long. CDR3 coding DNA: TGTGCCAGCAGTTGGGGACCGAGAACTTACGAGCAGTACTTC. Residues: CASSWGPRTYEQYF.

V and J are TRBV5-5 and TRBJ2-3; D unresolved. The germline gives CDR1 SGHKS, CDR2 YYEKEE (reference sequence). The V gene lost 4 bases and the J gene lost 2 bases, with 8 bases spanning the gap. The CDR3 consists of 13 residues. CDR3 DNA: TGTGCCAGCAGCCCCATCCCCACAGATACGCAGTATTTT. It codes for CASSPIPTDTQYF.

The rearrangement uses TRBV14 and TRBJ2-5, with D uncertain. The CDR3 length is 15 residues. Germline V CDR1 and CDR2: SGHDN, FVKESK. The V end was cut by 1 base, the J end by 2 bases, with 11 bases between. The CDR3 region is CASSQGNVRQETQYF. The CDR3 DNA follows: TGTGCCAGCAGCCAAGGAAATGTGAGGCAAGAGACCCAGTACTTC.

This clonotype was seen more than once but under ten times. The V call is TRBV13, the J call TRBJ2-4; TRBD1 agrees at 9 bases. The closer fit of TRBJ2-7 to the DNA end suggests the J call may be wrong. The V gene's germline CDR1 is PRHDT and CDR2 FYEKMQ (reference sequence). The CDR3 runs 17 residues. Written as DNA, the CDR3 is TGTGCCAGCAGCTTGGTTAGGGGGTCAACAGGGGGCGGCGAGCAGTACTTC. Translating it yields CASSLVRGSTGGGEQYF.

The V call is TRBV10-3, the J call TRBJ2-1; 8 nucleotides align to TRBD2. V gave up 9 bases and J gave up 4 bases; unmatched junction bases: 11. The length of the CDR3 is 15 residues. Germline lookup yields CDR1 ENHRY and CDR2 SYGVKD. CDR3 sequence: CAILKTGGAYNEQFF. CDR3 bases: TGTGCCATTCTAAAGACCGGGGGGGCGTACAATGAGCAGTTCTTC.

With respect to this clonotype: One end of the junction varies from germline; a read error may be responsible. The V and J genes are TRBV29-1 and TRBJ1-5, with a weak D call TRBD1 (6 bases). There are 13 residues in the CDR3. Germline-derived CDR1 and CDR2 are SQVTM and ANQGSEA. The CDR3 region is CSVADGGNRPQHF. CDR3 DNA: TGCAGCGTGGCGGATGGGGGCAATCGGCCCCAGCATTTT.

This clonotype has more than one count but fewer than ten. The chain is built from TRBV6-5 and TRBJ2-5; 11 bases are shared with TRBD2. Germline CDR1 reads MNHEY; CDR2 reads SVGAGI. The CDR3 has 15 residues. The V segment lost 6 bases and the J segment 3 bases; nucleotides outside the gene matches: 6. CDR3 amino acids: CASRELAGAEETQYF. In nucleotides, the CDR3 is TGTGCCAGCAGAGAACTAGCGGGGGCGGAAGAGACCCAGTACTTC.

CDR3 coding DNA: TGCGCCAGCAGCGTGACAGGGAACAGAGGGGAGCTGTTTTTT. It encodes CASSVTGNRGELFF. The chain couples TRBV4-3 to TRBJ2-2; 7 nucleotides match TRBD1. The V segment lost 5 bases and the J segment 8 bases; nucleotides outside the gene matches: 8. The germline CDR1 and CDR2 sequences are LGHNA and YSLEER. The CDR3 consists of 14 residues.

The rearrangement links TRBV28 to TRBJ2-7; 10 bases line up with TRBD1. Germline values: CDR1 MDHEN, CDR2 SYDVKM. Trimming cost V 6 bases and J 7 bases; bases outside gene matches: 9. This CDR3 contains 14 residues. CDR3 loop: CASRPGTGVHEQYF. The CDR3 DNA follows: TGTGCCAGCAGGCCCGGGACAGGGGTCCATGAGCAGTACTTC.

This rearrangement joins TRBV7-9 to TRBJ1-1; the D gene is possibly TRBD1 (5 bases). The CDR3 spans 13 residues. Germline CDR1 reads SEHNR; CDR2 reads FQNEAQ (reference sequence). V dropped 5 bases and J dropped 6 bases, with 13 bases sitting between them. CDR3 residues: CASSPRGEAEAFF. DNA for the CDR3: TGTGCCAGCAGCCCGCGGGGGGAGGCTGAAGCTTTCTTT.

The chain employs TRBV5-1 and TRBJ1-4; TRBD1 might be the D (6 bases). Germline lookup yields CDR1 SGHRS and CDR2 YFSETQ. The germline V and J ends were trimmed by 5 bases and 5 bases, with 13 bases remaining between them. The CDR3 is 14 residues long. The DNA of the CDR3 is TGCGCCAGCAGGGCCGGACAGCCGAATGAAAAACTGTTTTTT. Protein: CASRAGQPNEKLFF.

The CDR3 nucleotides are TGTGCCAGCAGCGTAGATGGACAGCTAAGGGATACGCAGTATTTT. This encodes CASSVDGQLRDTQYF. The chain links TRBV9 to TRBJ2-3, with D possibly being TRBD1 (6 bases). Trimming took 0 bases from V and 6 from J, leaving 14 bases between them. This CDR3 has 15 residues. Germline-derived CDR1 and CDR2 are SGDLS and YYNGEE.